The next 25 T cell receptor beta chains were all read from a single sample in a study of molecular identifiers for immune sequencing clone quantification. From the PCR reads, TCRdb called clonotypes with MiXCR, one entry per CDR3 protein. The table shows about 320,000 distinct CDR3 sequences, with about a fifth occurring only once. Sequenced input: naive CD8+ T cells from blood, with Jurkat cell RNA spiked in. Indicated subset: FACS-sorted CD8+CD4-CCR7+CD45RA+ naive T cells. These receptors were collected from a human donor in good health. Some libraries in this study had Jurkat cell RNA spiked in.

Note on this clonotype: A read error may explain this, as a much larger clone is one base away. This chain joins TRBV4-1 and TRBJ2-2, with D unresolved. V was shortened by 4 bases and J by 3 bases, with 15 bases between the two germline ends. Germline CDR1 is MGHRA and CDR2 is YSYEKL. CDR3 length: 16 residues. In DNA form, the CDR3 reads TGCGCCAGCAGCCTAGACTTTTTCGTACACACCGGGGAGCTGTTTTTT. Translating it yields CASSLDFFVHTGELFF.

This clonotype was picked up a small number of times. This sequence joins TRBV20-1 and TRBJ2-5; the match to TRBD2 covers 13 bases. This CDR3 is 14 amino acids long. V shed 5 bases, J shed 3 bases, and the junction held 3 bases outside the gene matches. Germline V CDR1 and CDR2: DFQATT, SNEGSKA (reference sequence). The CDR3 DNA reads as TGCAGTGCTGGACTAGCGGGGGTAGAAGAGACCCAGTACTTC. Protein sequence: CSAGLAGVEETQYF.

There are a few counts of this clonotype. This chain's CDR3 is CASSFRALNTEAFF. CDR3 nucleotide sequence: TGTGCCAGCAGCTTCCGGGCTCTGAACACTGAAGCTTTCTTT. The chain has TRBV7-2 and TRBJ1-1; no reliable D call. CDR1 is SGHTA, CDR2 FQGNSA, per germline. Between the trimmed V and J ends, which lost 3 bases and 0 bases, there was a span of 8 bases. This CDR3 region has 14 residues.

As for this clonotype: Just one base apart from a much larger clone, this may be a read error. The CDR3 sequence: CVSSLDNRVPEQFF. For the CDR3, the DNA is TGTGTCAGCAGCTTAGATAATCGCGTGCCTGAGCAGTTCTTC. This chain links TRBV7-3 with TRBJ2-1, with D unclear. The length of the CDR3 is 14 residues. Germline CDR1 reads SGHTA; CDR2 reads FQGTGA.

This clonotype was detected ten times or more. J is TRBJ2-3 and V is TRBV27, with 7 bases lining up with TRBD2. Trimming cost V 7 bases and J 2 bases; bases outside gene matches: 9. The germline CDR1 and CDR2 sequences are MNHEY and SMNVEV (reference sequence). The CDR3 spans 15 residues. CDR3 DNA: TGTGCCAGCACCTGGCGGGGGTCCCCCACAGATACGCAGTATTTT. Its translation: CASTWRGSPTDTQYF.

In this sample, this clonotype turned up many times. The chain uses TRBV6-2 or TRBV6-3 and TRBJ1-5, with D hard to call. The CDR3 is made up of 12 amino acids. V shed 2 bases and J shed 9 bases, with 8 bases lying between them. The germline V gene encodes CDR1 MNHEY and CDR2 SVGEGT. The CDR3 is CASSYGRGPQHF. The CDR3 DNA sequence: TGTGCCAGCAGTTACGGACGGGGGCCCCAGCATTTT.

About this clonotype: A much larger clone sits a single nucleotide away, making a read error possible. The chain employs TRBV29-1 and TRBJ2-2, with D tentatively TRBD1 or TRBD2 (5 bases each). With 6 bases removed from V and 1 base from J, the gap between germline ends came to 18 bases. This CDR3 has 16 amino acids. Germline loops: CDR1 SQVTM, CDR2 ANQGSEA. CDR3 residues: CSVANSVGENTGELFF. CDR3 in DNA: TGCAGCGTCGCGAATAGCGTGGGGGAGAACACCGGGGAGCTGTTTTTT.

On this clonotype: This may stem from a read error, because a much larger clone lies one nucleotide away. No conserved phenylalanine or tryptophan ends this CDR3, so it is likely a read error. V gene TRBV12-3 or TRBV12-4 combines with J gene TRBJ2-7; D perhaps matches TRBD1 (5 bases). The CDR3 contains 14 residues. Between the trimmed V and J ends, which lost 7 bases and 5 bases, there was a span of 18 bases. In nucleotides, the CDR3 is TGTGCCAGCACCGGAGAGTACCAGGGCGACGAGCAGTACCTC. Its translation: CASTGEYQGDEQYL.

Comment on this clonotype: A much larger clone differs by one base, so this may be a read error. The CDR3 does not close with the conserved phenylalanine or tryptophan, likely indicating a read error. The chain uses TRBV29-1 and TRBJ2-3; 10 nucleotides match TRBD1. Germline CDR1 is SQVTM and CDR2 is ANQGSEA. J was trimmed by 4 bases and V by 3 bases; bases with no gene match: 7. This CDR3 is 15 amino acids long. The CDR3 sequence: CSVDPGQGWSDTQYL. The CDR3 coding sequence is TGCAGCGTTGACCCGGGACAGGGGTGGTCAGATACGCAGTATCTT.

This clonotype was recorded a few times. The chain uses TRBV4-1 and TRBJ2-7, with 11 bases fitting TRBD1. V was clipped by 3 bases and J by 2 bases; unmatched bases: 3. Germline-derived CDR1 and CDR2 are MGHRA and YSYEKL. This CDR3 region has 15 residues. CDR3: CASSQRTGGTYEQYF. The CDR3 DNA sequence: TGCGCCAGCAGCCAGAGGACAGGGGGCACCTACGAGCAGTACTTC.

This clonotype is a singleton in its sample. One base away lies a much larger clone, so this may be a sequencing read error. The rearrangement links TRBV29-1 to TRBJ1-5, with 12 bases lining up with TRBD1. The CDR3 length is 17 residues. V was pared by 7 bases and J by 2 bases, with 12 bases of the junction left unmatched. Per the germline V gene, CDR1 is SQVTM and CDR2 is ANQGSEA. Here the CDR3 reads CSAYPGQGAFGNQPQHF. CDR3 coding DNA: TGCAGCGCATACCCGGGACAGGGGGCCTTTGGCAATCAGCCCCAGCATTTT.

A note on this clonotype: A much larger clone differs by one base, so this may be a read error. J is TRBJ2-5 and V is TRBV9; tentative D call: TRBD1 (6 bases). CDR1 is SGDLS, CDR2 YYNGEE, per germline. V lost 4 bases and J 4 bases, leaving 17 bases between the germline ends. This CDR3 has 15 amino acids. The CDR3 spells CASSPGTRGGETQYF. The DNA for the CDR3 is TGTGCCAGCAGCCCAGGGACAAGGGGCGGAGAGACCCAGTACTTC. The full variable domain, its missing parts supplied by reference TRBV9 and TRBJ2-5, is DSGVTQTPKHLITATGQRVTLRCSPRSGDLSVYWYQQSLDQGLQFLIQYYNGEERAKGNILERFSAQQFPDLHSELNLSSLELGDSALYFCASSPGTRGGETQYFGPGTRLLVL.

This clonotype was picked up many times. The chain recombines TRBV4-3 with TRBJ2-7; perhaps D is TRBD1 or TRBD2 (6 bases each). The V gene lost 3 bases and the J gene lost 2 bases, with 14 bases spanning the gap. The CDR3 covers 15 residues. Germline CDR1 is LGHNA and CDR2 is YSLEER. The CDR3: CASSQSKGGAYEQYF. CDR3 bases: TGCGCCAGCAGCCAGTCTAAGGGGGGAGCCTACGAGCAGTACTTC.

On this clonotype itself: At one of its ends the junction is not consistent with the germline gene, which may arise from a read error. The V gene is TRBV7-7, the J gene TRBJ2-3; D is perhaps TRBD1 (6 bases). Germline values: CDR1 SSHAT, CDR2 FNYEAQ (reference sequence). The CDR3 is made up of 13 amino acids. CDR3 nucleotide sequence: TGTGTCAGCAGTTCAGAAAACAGGGCAACGCAGTATTTT. Its translation is CVSSSENRATQYF.

This clonotype was seen at least ten times. The chain links TRBV7-6 to TRBJ1-1; a weak D match, TRBD1 (5 bases). The CDR3 contains 13 residues. The V gene lost 5 bases and the J gene lost 5 bases, with 12 bases spanning the gap. CDR1 SGHVS and CDR2 FNYEAQ come from the germline V gene. CDR3 sequence (DNA): TGTGCCAGCAGCCCCCCAGACAGTACTGAAGCTTTCTTT. Its translation is CASSPPDSTEAFF.

The gene calls are TRBV3-1 and TRBJ1-5; D may be TRBD1 (5 bases). V was clipped by 2 bases and J by 2 bases, with 22 bases between them. The CDR3 covers 19 residues. CDR1 and CDR2 (germline): LGHDT, YNNKEL (reference sequence). The CDR3 DNA reads as TGTGCCAGCAGCCAAAGACATGCCGGGACCCTACCAGGCAATCAGCCCCAGCATTTT. Translating gives CASSQRHAGTLPGNQPQHF.

DNA of the CDR3: TGTGCCTGTGACCTGGCGTTGACAGCGAGCTACGAGCAGTACTTC. Amino acid sequence: CACDLALTASYEQYF. The chain is built from TRBV30 and TRBJ2-7, with D possibly being TRBD1 (5 bases). Germline V gene sequence: CDR1 GTSNPN, CDR2 SVGIG (reference sequence). CDR3 size: 15 residues. The V and J ends lost 6 bases and 3 bases respectively, with 21 bases between them.

At least ten counts were recorded for this clonotype. This sequence joins TRBV4-1 and TRBJ2-3; 9 bases are a match to TRBD2. Germline V lookup: CDR1 MGHRA, CDR2 YSYEKL. V lost 1 base to trimming and J lost 4 bases; unmatched junction nucleotides: 6. The CDR3 has 16 amino acids. The CDR3 loop reads CASSQGIAGAADTQYF. In DNA, the CDR3 is TGCGCCAGCAGCCAAGGGATAGCGGGGGCGGCAGATACGCAGTATTTT.

Comments on this clonotype: Germline and junction disagree at one end, which may indicate a read error. V is TRBV12-3 or TRBV12-4 and J is TRBJ1-6; D remains unclear. The CDR3 has 16 residues. Written as DNA, the CDR3 is TGTGCCAGCAGTTTTTGGGCAGGAGTATATAATACACCCCTCCACTTT. Protein product: CASSFWAGVYNTPLHF.

This clonotype has at least ten counts. The chain links TRBV4-3 to TRBJ2-7; 10 nucleotides align to TRBD2. With 1 base clipped from V and 3 bases from J, the junction kept 3 bases outside the gene matches. The CDR3 length is 15 residues. Germline CDR1 and CDR2: LGHNA and YSLEER. The CDR3 spells CASSQGVAGGYEQYF. In DNA form, the CDR3 reads TGCGCCAGCAGCCAAGGGGTAGCGGGGGGCTACGAGCAGTACTTC.

This clonotype was counted ten times or more. The gene calls are TRBV6-1 and TRBJ2-1; D perhaps matches TRBD2 (6 bases). This CDR3 contains 12 residues. Between the trimmed V and J ends, which lost 3 bases and 10 bases, there was a span of 10 bases. Germline values: CDR1 MNHNS, CDR2 SASEGT. The chain's CDR3 is CASSDWGEEQFF. CDR3 coding DNA: TGTGCCAGCAGTGATTGGGGGGAAGAGCAGTTCTTC.

This clonotype was seen ten or more times. The CDR3 loop reads CASSFSGYSEAFF. CDR3 sequence (DNA): TGTGCCAGCAGCTTTTCAGGGTACAGTGAAGCTTTCTTT. J is TRBJ1-1 and V is TRBV7-2; maybe TRBD1 (5 bases). Germline V gene data show CDR1 as SGHTA and CDR2 as FQGNSA. Trimming removed 3 bases at V and 7 bases at J, with 12 bases between. The CDR3 length is 13 residues.

A note on this clonotype: A much larger clone differs from this one at a single base, so this may be a read error. DNA for the CDR3: TGTGCCAGCAGCTTAAGCGTCGACACCGAGGAGCTGTTTTTT. Protein sequence: CASSLSVDTEELFF. This chain connects TRBV7-3 to TRBJ2-2; D call uncertain. This CDR3 has 14 residues. Germline V gives CDR1 SGHTA, CDR2 FQGTGA.

This clonotype was seen repeatedly, ten times or more. The chain uses TRBV6-2 or TRBV6-3 and TRBJ1-1, with 11 bases aligning to TRBD1. The V gene's germline CDR1 is MNHEY and CDR2 SVGEGT. Trimming took 0 bases from V and 4 from J; bases not matched to a gene: 1. CDR3 size: 15 residues. CDR3 DNA sequence: TGTGCCAGCAGTTACTCTGGGACAGGGGGCACTGAAGCTTTCTTT. It codes for CASSYSGTGGTEAFF.

This clonotype was observed at least ten times. The chain carries TRBV5-6 and TRBJ2-7; the D gene is possibly TRBD2 (5 bases). From germline, CDR1 is SGHDT and CDR2 YYEEEE. The CDR3 totals 12 residues. The V and J ends lost 2 bases and 3 bases respectively, with 6 bases between them. The CDR3, as DNA: TGTGCCAGCAGCTTAGAGGGCTACGAGCAGTACTTC. Protein product: CASSLEGYEQYF.